A single sample gave rise to the 30 T cell receptor beta chains below, sequenced in a study of identical twins. From the 5' RACE reads, TCRdb called clonotypes with MiXCR, one entry per CDR3 protein. Of 400,000 to 550,000 distinct CDR3 sequences listed, 20% to 25% are singletons. These data also featured in a second study, about T cells expressing NK-cell markers.

Material for sequencing was CD4+ T cells sorted from blood. These TCRs come from a woman in her late teens or twenties in good health.

This clonotype was recorded a few times. A much larger clone sits a single nucleotide away, making a read error possible. The chain uses TRBV20-1 and TRBJ2-5, with D perhaps matching TRBD2 (6 bases). The CDR3 is made up of 15 amino acids. The V end was cut by 3 bases, the J end by 5 bases, with 19 bases between. Germline V lookup: CDR1 DFQATT, CDR2 SNEGSKA (reference sequence). CDR3 region: CSASRSSEMRETQYF. Here the CDR3 DNA reads TGCAGTGCTAGTAGGTCTAGCGAAATGAGGGAGACCCAGTACTTC.

This clonotype has at least ten counts. V is TRBV29-1 and J is TRBJ2-3; possibly TRBD2 for D (6 bases). This CDR3 region has 15 residues. Trimming took 0 bases from V and 7 from J, leaving 17 bases between them. CDR1 and CDR2 from the germline V gene are SQVTM and ANQGSEA. The chain's CDR3 is CSVEDPAGILNTQYF. The CDR3 bases are TGCAGCGTTGAAGATCCAGCGGGTATTCTAAATACGCAGTATTTT.

V usage is TRBV20-1 and J usage is TRBJ2-5, with D maybe TRBD1 (6 bases). Trimming left V 0 bases short and J 5 bases short, with 16 bases between. Germline CDR1 and CDR2: DFQATT and SNEGSKA (reference sequence). The CDR3 spans 15 residues. The CDR3 nucleotides read TGCAGTGCTAGAGAACAGGGTAGGGTGAAGGAGACCCAGTACTTC. Translation gives CSAREQGRVKETQYF.

The chain employs TRBV2 and TRBJ2-1; D remains unclear. CDR3 length equals 12 residues. V was trimmed by 3 bases and J by 15 bases, leaving 15 bases between them. Germline V gene lookup returns CDR1 SNHLY and CDR2 FYNNEI. The CDR3 region has the DNA TGTGCCAGCAGTGAGGCGAGCAAGGTCCCGTTCTTC. Translating gives CASSEASKVPFF.

This clonotype came up many times. The rearrangement links TRBV12-3 or TRBV12-4 to TRBJ1-6, with TRBD1 matching over 7 bases. Germline trimming cut 3 bases from V and 7 bases from J; bases unmatched to any gene: 0. This CDR3 is 13 amino acids long. In DNA, the CDR3 is TGTGCCAGCAGTTTCAGGGGGAATTCACCCCTCCACTTT. This gives the protein CASSFRGNSPLHF.

The rearrangement uses TRBV7-2 and TRBJ2-7; unclear D gene. Germline-derived CDR1 and CDR2 are SGHTA and FQGNSA. The CDR3 is 14 amino acids. V gave up 5 bases and J gave up 1 base, with 12 bases separating them. CDR3 DNA sequence: TGTGCCAGCAGCCCGGGTCACTATTCCTACGAGCAGTACTTC. Translation: CASSPGHYSYEQYF.

CDR3 DNA: TGCGCCAGCAGCTTGGCCGGACAGCCTTCCTACGAGCAGTACTTC. It encodes CASSLAGQPSYEQYF. The chain uses TRBV5-1 and TRBJ2-7; D is possibly TRBD1 (6 bases). Germline V gene data show CDR1 as SGHRS and CDR2 as YFSETQ. The CDR3 loop spans 15 amino acids. V was shortened by 0 bases and J by 1 base, with 11 bases between the two germline ends. The complete variable domain, with remaining parts taken from reference TRBV5-1 and TRBJ2-7, reads KAGVTQTPRYLIKTRGQQVTLSCSPISGHRSVSWYQQTPGQGLQFLFEYFSETQRNKGNFPGRFSGRQFSNSRSEMNVSTLELGDSALYLCASSLAGQPSYEQYFGPGTRLTVT.

This clonotype was found a few times. V is TRBV6-5 and J is TRBJ1-2, with D hard to call. This CDR3 is 15 amino acids long. CDR1 is MNHEY, CDR2 SVGAGI, per germline. Trimming pared 2 bases from V and 1 base from J, leaving 11 bases between. Here the CDR3 DNA reads TGTGCCAGCAGTTACCGGTCAGGCGGTAACTATGGCTACACCTTC. As protein: CASSYRSGGNYGYTF.

This clonotype was recorded a few times. The chain employs TRBV3-1 and TRBJ2-7; no reliable D call. The germline CDR1 and CDR2 sequences are LGHDT and YNNKEL (reference sequence). Deletions cut 1 base from V and 6 bases from J, with 7 bases between. There are 12 residues in the CDR3. The CDR3 spells CASSQVGSEQYF. CDR3 coding DNA: TGTGCCAGCAGCCAAGTGGGAAGCGAGCAGTACTTC.

The sample holds a few counts of this clonotype. J is TRBJ2-1 and V is TRBV29-1, with D perhaps TRBD2 (6 bases). Trimming took 6 bases from V and 6 from J, leaving 15 bases between them. Germline V CDR1 and CDR2: SQVTM, ANQGSEA. There are 13 residues in the CDR3. The CDR3 DNA sequence: TGCAGCGTCGCGCGGGATATGGGCAATGAGCAGTTCTTC. It codes for CSVARDMGNEQFF.

The V call is TRBV5-6, the J call TRBJ1-6; D is unresolved. The germline V and J ends were trimmed by 1 base and 6 bases, with 11 bases remaining between them. Looked up from germline, CDR1 is SGHDT and CDR2 is YYEEEE. This CDR3 is built from 15 residues. CDR3 region: CASSLSTVGNSPLHF. CDR3 bases: TGTGCCAGCAGCTTGTCGACGGTCGGTAATTCACCCCTCCACTTT.

This clonotype was counted only a few times. J is TRBJ1-2 and V is TRBV5-1, with 7 bases identical to TRBD1. The germline V gene encodes CDR1 SGHRS and CDR2 YFSETQ. V shed 4 bases, J shed 3 bases, and the junction held 6 bases outside the gene matches. The CDR3 consists of 14 residues. CDR3 nucleotide sequence: TGCGCCAGCAGCACCGGGGGACAGTACTATGGCTACACCTTC. Translated, it gives CASSTGGQYYGYTF.

The V and J genes are TRBV2 and TRBJ1-1, with D maybe TRBD1 (5 bases). This CDR3 is 15 amino acids long. The germline gives CDR1 SNHLY, CDR2 FYNNEI. V gave up 4 bases and J gave up 5 bases, with 17 bases separating them. In nucleotides, the CDR3 is TGTGCCAGCAGTGTAGGGGCCAGAGGAGGAACTGAAGCTTTCTTT. Amino acid sequence: CASSVGARGGTEAFF.

The chain couples TRBV6-5 to TRBJ1-1; D is unclear. In germline, CDR1 is MNHEY, CDR2 SVGAGI. The CDR3 has 14 residues. V dropped 6 bases and J dropped 0 bases, with 11 bases sitting between them. Here the CDR3 reads CASSYPGMNTEAFF. CDR3 nucleotide sequence: TGTGCCAGCAGCTACCCTGGGATGAACACTGAAGCTTTCTTT.

The table lists this clonotype with a few counts. This sequence joins TRBV5-5 and TRBJ1-4; D may be TRBD1 (6 bases). This CDR3 has 14 amino acids. Germline V gene sequence: CDR1 SGHKS, CDR2 YYEKEE (reference sequence). V dropped 4 bases and J dropped 8 bases, with 15 bases sitting between them. Here the CDR3 DNA reads TGTGCCAGCAGCCCCGGGACAAGGGTAGAAAAACTGTTTTTT. Protein sequence: CASSPGTRVEKLFF.

This clonotype was found a few times. The chain combines TRBV28 with TRBJ1-2; D not resolved. The CDR3 covers 17 residues. V was shortened by 6 bases and J by 4 bases, with 24 bases between the two germline ends. The germline V gene has CDR1 MDHEN and CDR2 SYDVKM. DNA for the CDR3: TGTGCCAGCAGCCAGGATGATCGGTTGGATGGGCGCTATGGCTACACCTTC. It is translated as CASSQDDRLDGRYGYTF.

The chain combines TRBV7-3 with TRBJ2-3; tentatively, D is TRBD2 (7 bases). The CDR3 sequence is 16 residues long. V lost 0 bases and J lost 0, with 10 bases in between. Germline assignment: CDR1 SGHTA and CDR2 FQGTGA. The CDR3 region has the DNA TGTGCCAGCAGCTTAACTGGGGGGGCTAGCACAGATACGCAGTATTTT. Translated, it gives CASSLTGGASTDTQYF.

This clonotype was found a few times. The V and J genes are TRBV10-3 and TRBJ2-1, with 7 bases lining up with TRBD2. The ends lost 5 bases at V and 8 bases at J; junction bases unmatched: 6. CDR1 is ENHRY, CDR2 SYGVKD, per germline. The CDR3 is 13 amino acids. In DNA form, the CDR3 reads TGTGCCATCAGTAACCTGGGAGGGGATGAGCAGTTCTTC. Translated, it gives CAISNLGGDEQFF.

V gene TRBV12-3 or TRBV12-4 combines with J gene TRBJ2-2; 10 positions agree with TRBD2. Trimming took 2 bases from V and 9 from J; bases not matched to a gene: 6. CDR3 length equals 15 residues. CDR3 loop: CASSLQSGGARELFF. CDR3 in DNA: TGTGCCAGCAGTTTACAGAGCGGGGGGGCCAGGGAGCTGTTTTTT.

This clonotype was counted ten times or more. The chain joins TRBV12-3 or TRBV12-4 to TRBJ1-1, with 7 bases fitting TRBD1. The CDR3 covers 13 residues. The V and J ends lost 6 bases and 4 bases, in that order; junction bases with no gene match: 5. CDR3 bases: TGTGCCAGCAGCACCACAGGGGTCACTGAAGCTTTCTTT. It is translated as CASSTTGVTEAFF.

This rearrangement joins TRBV9 to TRBJ1-2; D is uncertain. The germline V gene encodes CDR1 SGDLS and CDR2 YYNGEE. This CDR3 region has 13 residues. V lost 3 bases, J lost 1 base, and 7 bases lay in between. CDR3 DNA sequence: TGTGCCAGCAGCGCAGTAGATAACTATGGCTACACCTTC. It yields the protein CASSAVDNYGYTF.

V and J are TRBV9 and TRBJ2-3, with D uncertain. The CDR3 consists of 14 residues. The V end was cut by 6 bases, the J end by 0 bases, with 11 bases between. The germline V gene has CDR1 SGDLS and CDR2 YYNGEE. In nucleotides, the CDR3 is TGTGCCAGCACCCAGTCCTCAAGCACAGATACGCAGTATTTT. Its protein is CASTQSSSTDTQYF.

The chain is built from TRBV10-3 and TRBJ2-7, with 9 bases fitting TRBD2. CDR1 and CDR2 from the germline V gene are ENHRY and SYGVKD. The CDR3 extends over 15 amino acids. V shed 4 bases and J 3 bases; nucleotides not matched to a gene: 7. The CDR3 nucleotides read TGTGCCATCAGTGGAAGCGGGGGGTTCCTCTACGAGCAGTACTTC. This translates into CAISGSGGFLYEQYF.

J is TRBJ1-4 and V is TRBV7-9; tentative D call: TRBD1 (6 bases). The length of the CDR3 is 14 residues. Germline V CDR1 and CDR2: SEHNR, FQNEAQ (reference sequence). V lost 3 bases, J lost 4 bases, and 9 bases lay in between. The CDR3 here is CASSFTGYNEKLFF. CDR3 nucleotides: TGTGCCAGCAGCTTCACAGGGTATAATGAAAAACTGTTTTTT.

This clonotype has just a few counts. The genes are TRBV6-5 and TRBJ2-1; 8 positions agree with TRBD2. Trimming took 4 bases from V and 7 from J; bases not matched to a gene: 9. Germline CDR1 and CDR2: MNHEY and SVGAGI. The CDR3 spans 15 residues. CDR3 protein: CASSSGASGQNEQFF. The CDR3 DNA is TGTGCCAGCAGTTCAGGGGCTAGCGGGCAGAATGAGCAGTTCTTC.

The chain recombines TRBV5-1 with TRBJ2-7; TRBD1 or TRBD2 may be the D gene (7 bases each). Between the trimmed V and J ends, which lost 5 bases and 7 bases, there was a span of 25 bases. Germline assignment: CDR1 SGHRS and CDR2 YFSETQ. This CDR3 has 16 amino acids. The CDR3 loop is CASRGGSPTGAGEQYF. The CDR3 DNA sequence: TGCGCCAGCAGGGGGGGGTCCCCAACAGGGGCCGGGGAGCAGTACTTC.

This clonotype was counted between two and nine times. The chain joins TRBV12-3 or TRBV12-4 to TRBJ1-1; unclear D gene. V was clipped by 3 bases and J by 1 base, with 9 bases between them. The length of the CDR3 is 14 residues. The CDR3 DNA reads TGTGCCAGCAGTTTTAGGAGGACGAACACTGAAGCTTTCTTT. Residues: CASSFRRTNTEAFF.

This clonotype was observed a handful of times. The V call is TRBV9, the J call TRBJ2-3; perhaps TRBD2 as D (5 bases). The CDR3 is 13 amino acids. Trimming took off 3 bases at V and 5 bases at J, with 10 bases between the two ends. Germline assignment: CDR1 SGDLS and CDR2 YYNGEE. The CDR3, as DNA: TGTGCCAGCAGCGGGAGGTCATTAGATACGCAGTATTTT. The encoded protein is CASSGRSLDTQYF.

This chain uses TRBV5-1 with TRBJ1-5, with D possibly TRBD1 on 5 matching bases. The germline V gene has CDR1 SGHRS and CDR2 YFSETQ. Between the trimmed V and J ends, which lost 2 bases and 9 bases, there was a span of 12 bases. The length of the CDR3 is 13 residues. Written as DNA, the CDR3 is TGCGCCAGCAGCTTCCTGGAAAGGGGGCCCCAGCATTTT. Residues: CASSFLERGPQHF.

CDR3 DNA: TGTGCCAGCAGTGAACAGGGAGGGGAGACAGATACGCAGTATTTT. Protein: CASSEQGGETDTQYF. This rearrangement joins TRBV2 to TRBJ2-3; TRBD2 matches 7 bases. The ends lost 2 bases at V and 3 bases at J; junction bases unmatched: 5. The CDR3 length is 15 residues. Germline CDR1 and CDR2: SNHLY and FYNNEI.